The clone carrying this T cell receptor (beta chain) was seen repeatedly, ten times or more. Its antigen is not identified. This entry belongs to a study of human T cells and chemical hapten exposure. Overall study findings and caveats: All donors were alopecia patients, so their immunity may differ from that of healthy people.

The CDR3 runs 14 residues. Germline loops: CDR1 SEHNR, CDR2 FQNEAQ (reference sequence). The V end was cut by 5 bases, the J end by 8 bases, with 13 bases between. TCRdb independently ran MiXCR on the RACE reads; one entry per CDR3 protein. The data show 85,000 to 100,000 distinct CDR3 sequences, more than 9.5% seen once. Time point indicated: patch test 2, 6 weeks after DPC sensitization. Documented treatment: therapeutic diphenylcyclopropenone sensitization with weekly scalp DPC. J is TRBJ1-6 and V is TRBV7-9; D perhaps matches TRBD1 (6 bases). The receptor was derived from a man aged 35 to 55 with alopecia areata. Some clones in this sample may be carry-over from other donors' samples. The sample consisted of whole blood, taken in connection with sensitization to the hapten diphenylcyclopropenone (DPC). CDR3 DNA: TGTGCCAGCAGCCGGGGGCCAGCCTATTCACCCCTCCACTTT. Translated, it gives CASSRGPAYSPLHF.